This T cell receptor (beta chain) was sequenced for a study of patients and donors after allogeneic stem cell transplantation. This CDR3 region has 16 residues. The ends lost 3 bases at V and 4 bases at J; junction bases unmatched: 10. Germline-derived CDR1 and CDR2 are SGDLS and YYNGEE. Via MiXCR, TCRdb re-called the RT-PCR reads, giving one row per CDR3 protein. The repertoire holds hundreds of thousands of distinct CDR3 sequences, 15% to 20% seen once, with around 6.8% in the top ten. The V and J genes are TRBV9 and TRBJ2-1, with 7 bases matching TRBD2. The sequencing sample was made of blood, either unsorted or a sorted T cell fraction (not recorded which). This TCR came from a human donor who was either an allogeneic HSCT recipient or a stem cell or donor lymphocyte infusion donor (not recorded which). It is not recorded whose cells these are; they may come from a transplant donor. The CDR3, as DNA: TGTGCCAGCAGCGCCGACGGCGGGAGAAATTACAATGAGCAGTTCTTC. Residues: CASSADGGRNYNEQFF. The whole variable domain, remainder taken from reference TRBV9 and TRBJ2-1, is DSGVTQTPKHLITATGQRVTLRCSPRSGDLSVYWYQQSLDQGLQFLIQYYNGEERAKGNILERFSAQQFPDLHSELNLSSLELGDSALYFCASSADGGRNYNEQFFGPGTRLTVL.